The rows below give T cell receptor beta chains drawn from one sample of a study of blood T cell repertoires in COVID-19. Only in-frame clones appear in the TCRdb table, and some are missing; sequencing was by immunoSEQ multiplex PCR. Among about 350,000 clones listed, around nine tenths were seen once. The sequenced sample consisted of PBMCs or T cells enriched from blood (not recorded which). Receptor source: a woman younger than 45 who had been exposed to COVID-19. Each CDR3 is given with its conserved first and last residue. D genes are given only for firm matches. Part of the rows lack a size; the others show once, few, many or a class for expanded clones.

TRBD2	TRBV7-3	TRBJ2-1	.	CASSLEAGGRNEQFF	TGTGCCAGCAGCTTGGAAGCGGGAGGGAGGAATGAGCAGTTCTTC
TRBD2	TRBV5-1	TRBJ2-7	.	CASSLSLAGGLDSYEQYF	TGCGCCAGCAGCTTGAGTCTAGCGGGAGGCCTAGACTCCTACGAGCAGTACTTC
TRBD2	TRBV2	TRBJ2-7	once	CASSGTPAWTSGSYEQYF	TGTGCCAGCAGTGGAACACCCGCCTGGACTAGCGGGAGTTACGAGCAGTACTTC
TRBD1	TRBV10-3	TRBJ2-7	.	CAISNPGQATYEQYF	TGTGCCATCAGCAACCCGGGACAGGCCACCTACGAGCAGTACTTC
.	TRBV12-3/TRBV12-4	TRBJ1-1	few	CASSRGQFEAFF	TGTGCCAGCAGCCGTGGACAGTTTGAAGCTTTCTTT
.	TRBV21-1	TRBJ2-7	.	CASSNRQVIYEQYF	TGTGCCAGCAGCAATAGACAGGTGATCTACGAGCAGTACTTC
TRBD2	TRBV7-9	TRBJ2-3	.	CASSSGAMSGRTTDTQYF	TGTGCCAGCAGTTCAGGGGCCATGAGCGGGAGGACAACAGATACGCAGTATTTT
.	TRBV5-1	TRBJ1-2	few	CASSPRAGTGGLGYTF	TGCGCCAGCAGCCCACGGGCCGGGACCGGGGGATTGGGCTACACCTTC
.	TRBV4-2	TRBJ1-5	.	CASSPLGGAHQPQHF	TGTGCCAGCAGCCCTCTGGGGGGGGCCCATCAGCCCCAGCATTTT
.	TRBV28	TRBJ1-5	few	CASYPGSEVNQPQHF	TGTGCCAGCTACCCCGGGTCCGAGGTAAATCAGCCCCAGCATTTT
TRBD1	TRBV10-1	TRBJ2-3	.	CASSPDRAITDTQYF	TGCGCCAGCAGCCCCGACAGGGCGATCACAGATACGCAGTATTTT
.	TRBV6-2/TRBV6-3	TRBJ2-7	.	CASSYALPSYEQYF	TGTGCCAGCAGTTATGCACTACCTTCCTACGAGCAGTACTTC
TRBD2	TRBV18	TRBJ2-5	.	CASSPLPGTSGRSGETQYF	TGTGCCAGCTCACCTCTCCCCGGGACTAGCGGGAGGTCGGGAGAGACCCAGTACTTC
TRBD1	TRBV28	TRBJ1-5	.	CASSSSGQGFEPQHF	TGTGCCAGCAGTTCCTCAGGACAGGGTTTTGAGCCCCAGCATTTT
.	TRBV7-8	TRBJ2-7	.	CASSLEGRDYEQYF	TGTGCCAGCAGCTTAGAGGGCAGGGACTACGAGCAGTACTTC
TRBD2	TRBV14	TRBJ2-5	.	CASSLPGGWGTQYF	TGTGCCAGCAGCCTTCCGGGGGGATGGGGGACCCAGTACTTC
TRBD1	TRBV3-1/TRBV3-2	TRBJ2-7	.	CASSSDRGPYEQYF	TGTGCCAGCAGCTCCGACAGGGGCCCCTACGAGCAGTACTTC
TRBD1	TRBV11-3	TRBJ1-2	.	CASSATTGGNGYTF	TGTGCCAGCAGCGCCACGACAGGGGGCAATGGCTACACCTTC
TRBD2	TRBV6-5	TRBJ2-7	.	CASQEYLAAAYEQYF	TGTGCCAGCCAAGAGTATCTAGCGGCAGCCTACGAGCAGTACTTC
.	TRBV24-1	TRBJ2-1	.	CATSDHQGRNEQFF	TGTGCCACCAGTGATCATCAGGGGCGCAATGAGCAGTTCTTC
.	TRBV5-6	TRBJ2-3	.	CASSLPERVSTDTQYF	TGTGCCAGCAGCTTGCCCGAGCGGGTGAGCACAGATACGCAGTATTTT
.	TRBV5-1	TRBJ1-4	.	CASSWQGLANEKLFF	TGCGCCAGCAGCTGGCAGGGGTTGGCTAATGAAAAACTGTTTTTT
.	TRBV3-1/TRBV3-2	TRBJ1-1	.	CASSQNPGRGKNTEAFF	TGTGCCAGCAGCCAAAACCCTGGGCGGGGAAAGAACACTGAAGCTTTCTTT
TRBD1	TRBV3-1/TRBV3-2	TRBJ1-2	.	CASSQGDRGGYTF	TGTGCCAGCAGCCAAGGGGACAGGGGTGGCTACACCTTC
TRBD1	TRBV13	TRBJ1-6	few	CASSLGQGRSPLHF	TGTGCCAGCAGCCTAGGACAGGGACGATCACCCCTCCACTTT
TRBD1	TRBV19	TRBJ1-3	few	CASSTPGQKRNTIYF	TGTGCCAGTAGTACCCCGGGACAGAAGCGAAACACCATATATTTT
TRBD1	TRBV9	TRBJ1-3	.	CASSDRDRGPKMTGNTIYF	TGTGCCAGCAGCGACCGGGACAGGGGGCCCAAAATGACTGGAAACACCATATATTTT
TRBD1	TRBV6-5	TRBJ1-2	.	CASRLGQAYLYGYTF	TGTGCCAGCAGATTGGGACAGGCCTACCTCTATGGCTACACCTTC
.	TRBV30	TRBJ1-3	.	CAWSRHEAGNTIYF	TGTGCCTGGAGTCGGCATGAGGCTGGAAACACCATATATTTT
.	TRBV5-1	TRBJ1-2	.	CASTWTATDNYGYTF	TGCGCCAGCACTTGGACAGCAACTGATAACTATGGCTACACCTTC
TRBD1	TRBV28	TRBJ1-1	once	CASSSPTGAATEAFF	TGTGCCAGCAGTTCGCCGACAGGGGCGGCCACTGAAGCTTTCTTT
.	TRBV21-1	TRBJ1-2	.	CASSKAPGFYGYTF	TGTGCCAGCAGCAAAGCACCAGGCTTTTATGGCTACACCTTC
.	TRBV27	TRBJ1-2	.	CASSLIPTGHGYTF	TGTGCCAGCAGTCTAATTCCGACTGGTCATGGCTACACCTTC
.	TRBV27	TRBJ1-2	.	CASRRANQYGYTF	TGTGCCAGCAGGAGGGCCAACCAGTATGGCTACACCTTC
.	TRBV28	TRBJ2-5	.	CASSPGLQETQYF	TGTGCCAGCAGTCCCGGACTACAAGAGACCCAGTACTTC
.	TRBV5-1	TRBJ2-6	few	CASSFAGSMAGANVLTF	TGCGCCAGCAGCTTTGCAGGGTCAATGGCCGGGGCCAACGTCCTGACTTTC
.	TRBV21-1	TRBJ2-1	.	CASSTRRSRHEQFF	TGTGCCAGCAGCACTAGGAGGAGTAGGCATGAGCAGTTCTTC
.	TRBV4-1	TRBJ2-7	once	CASSQETQGGGSYEQYF	TGCGCCAGCAGCCAAGAAACTCAGGGGGGCGGCTCCTACGAGCAGTACTTC
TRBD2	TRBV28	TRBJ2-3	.	CASSPLAGGPDTQYF	TGTGCCAGCAGTCCCCTAGCGGGAGGCCCAGATACGCAGTATTTT
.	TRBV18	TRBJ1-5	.	CASSPRGQVKMAEPQHF	TGTGCCAGCTCACCACGAGGGCAGGTTAAAATGGCCGAGCCCCAGCATTTT
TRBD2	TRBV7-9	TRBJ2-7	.	CASSFIGSGTHEQYF	TGTGCCAGCAGCTTTATTGGTAGCGGGACACACGAGCAGTACTTC
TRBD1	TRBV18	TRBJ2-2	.	CASSPVTGTGNTGELFF	TGTGCCAGCTCACCCGTAACCGGGACAGGGAACACCGGGGAGCTGTTTTTT
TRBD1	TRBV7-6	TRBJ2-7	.	CASSFGTVAYEQYF	TGTGCCAGCAGCTTTGGGACAGTAGCCTACGAGCAGTACTTC
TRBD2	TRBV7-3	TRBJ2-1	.	CASSRSVPGLGRNEQFF	TGTGCCAGCAGCCGATCGGTCCCGGGACTAGGGCGCAATGAGCAGTTCTTC
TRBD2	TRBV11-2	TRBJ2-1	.	CASSLAPGGDEQFF	TGTGCCAGCAGCTTAGCCCCGGGGGGGGATGAGCAGTTCTTC
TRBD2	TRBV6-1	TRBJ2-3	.	CASSEALAGGDTQYF	TGTGCCAGCAGTGAAGCCCTAGCGGGAGGGGATACGCAGTATTTT
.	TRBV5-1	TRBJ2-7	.	CASSLAGTYEQYF	TGCGCCAGCAGCTTGGCAGGTACCTACGAGCAGTACTTC
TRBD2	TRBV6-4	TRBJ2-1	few	CASSEAGGPSEQFF	TGTGCCAGCAGTGAGGCGGGAGGGCCCAGTGAGCAGTTCTTC
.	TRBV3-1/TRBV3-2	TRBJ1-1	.	CASSQGGSTVNTEAFF	TGTGCCAGCAGCCAAGGCGGGTCTACGGTGAACACTGAAGCTTTCTTT
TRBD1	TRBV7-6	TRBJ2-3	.	CASSLARQGRADTQYF	TGTGCCAGCAGCTTAGCCCGACAGGGACGGGCAGATACGCAGTATTTT
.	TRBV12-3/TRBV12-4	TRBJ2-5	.	CASSPGTGETQYF	TGTGCCAGCAGCCCCGGGACTGGCGAGACCCAGTACTTC
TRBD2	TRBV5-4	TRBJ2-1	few	CASSHTLVAGEVFEQFF	TGTGCCAGCAGCCACACTTTGGTAGCGGGAGAAGTTTTTGAGCAGTTCTTC
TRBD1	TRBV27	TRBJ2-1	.	CASSFSGQGRDEQFF	TGTGCCAGCAGTTTCTCTGGACAGGGTCGCGATGAGCAGTTCTTC
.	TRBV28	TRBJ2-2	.	CAGLDRNTGELFF	TGTGCCGGGTTGGACAGAAACACCGGGGAGCTGTTTTTT
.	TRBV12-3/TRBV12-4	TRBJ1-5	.	CASTLGNQPQHF	TGTGCCAGCACCCTAGGCAATCAGCCCCAGCATTTT
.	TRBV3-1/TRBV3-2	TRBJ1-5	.	CASSQAGGLGNQPQHF	TGTGCCAGCAGCCAAGCGGGGGGCCTGGGCAATCAGCCCCAGCATTTT
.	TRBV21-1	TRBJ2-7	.	CASSKVPSSRYEQYF	TGTGCCAGCAGCAAAGTCCCTAGCTCCCGCTACGAGCAGTACTTC
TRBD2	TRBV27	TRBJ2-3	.	CASSPTTTSGSTDTQYF	TGTGCCAGCAGTCCCACCACTACTAGCGGGAGCACAGATACGCAGTATTTT
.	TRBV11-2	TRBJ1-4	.	CASSLDPGTLNEKLFF	TGTGCCAGCAGCTTAGACCCCGGTACTCTTAATGAAAAACTGTTTTTT